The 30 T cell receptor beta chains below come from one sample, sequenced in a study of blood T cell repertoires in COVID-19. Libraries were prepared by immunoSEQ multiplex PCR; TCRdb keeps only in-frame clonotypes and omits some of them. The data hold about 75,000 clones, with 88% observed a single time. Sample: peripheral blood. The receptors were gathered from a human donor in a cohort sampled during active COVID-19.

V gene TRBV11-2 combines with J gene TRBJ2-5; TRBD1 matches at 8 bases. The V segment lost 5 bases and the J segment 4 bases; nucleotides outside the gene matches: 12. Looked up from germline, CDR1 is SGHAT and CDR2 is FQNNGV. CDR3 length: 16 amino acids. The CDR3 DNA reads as TGTGCCAGCAGCAATCTCGTGACAGGGGTTGGAGAGACCCAGTACTTC. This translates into CASSNLVTGVGETQYF.

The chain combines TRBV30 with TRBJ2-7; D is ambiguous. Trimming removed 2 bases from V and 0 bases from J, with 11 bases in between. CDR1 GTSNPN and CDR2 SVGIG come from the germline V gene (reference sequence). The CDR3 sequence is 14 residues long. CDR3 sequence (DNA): TGTGCCTGGAGTCGAGCCGAGCGCTCCTACGAGCAGTACTTC. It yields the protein CAWSRAERSYEQYF.

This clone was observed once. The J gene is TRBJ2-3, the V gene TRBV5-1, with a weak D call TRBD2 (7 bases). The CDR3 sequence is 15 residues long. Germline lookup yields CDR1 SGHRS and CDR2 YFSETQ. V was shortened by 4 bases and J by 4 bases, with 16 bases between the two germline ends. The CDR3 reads CASSRGGASPDTQYF. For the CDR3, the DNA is TGCGCCAGCAGCAGGGGGGGGGCCAGTCCAGATACGCAGTATTTT.

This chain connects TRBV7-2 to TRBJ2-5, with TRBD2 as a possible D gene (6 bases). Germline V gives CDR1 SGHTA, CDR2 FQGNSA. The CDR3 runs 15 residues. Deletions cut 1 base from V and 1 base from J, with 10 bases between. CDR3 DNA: TGTGCCAGCAGCTTAGGGGGGAGGACCCAAGAGACCCAGTACTTC. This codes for CASSLGGRTQETQYF.

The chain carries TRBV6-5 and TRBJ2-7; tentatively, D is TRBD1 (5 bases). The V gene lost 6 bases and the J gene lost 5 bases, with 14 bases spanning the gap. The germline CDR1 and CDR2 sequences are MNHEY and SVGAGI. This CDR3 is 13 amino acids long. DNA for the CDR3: TGTGCCAGCAGAGCCAGGGATCCGAACGAGCAGTACTTC. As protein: CASRARDPNEQYF.

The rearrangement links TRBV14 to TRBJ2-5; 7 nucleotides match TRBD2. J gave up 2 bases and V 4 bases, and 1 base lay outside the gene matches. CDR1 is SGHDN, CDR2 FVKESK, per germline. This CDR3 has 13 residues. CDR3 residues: CASSRSGQETQYF. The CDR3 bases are TGTGCCAGCAGCCGTAGCGGGCAAGAGACCCAGTACTTC. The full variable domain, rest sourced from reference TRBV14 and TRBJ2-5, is EAGVTQFPSHSVIEKGQTVTLRCDPISGHDNLYWYRRVMGKEIKFLLHFVKESKQDESGMPNNRFLAERTGGTYSTLKVQPAELEDSGVYFCASSRSGQETQYFGPGTRLLVL.

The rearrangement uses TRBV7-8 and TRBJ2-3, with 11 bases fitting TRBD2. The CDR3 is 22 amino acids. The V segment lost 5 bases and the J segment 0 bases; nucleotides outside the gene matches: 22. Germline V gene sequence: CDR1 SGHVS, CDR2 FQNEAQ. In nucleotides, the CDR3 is TGTGCCAGCAGCCCCTTGGGCGGGACTAGCGGACCTACCCCCTATAGCACAGATACGCAGTATTTT. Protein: CASSPLGGTSGPTPYSTDTQYF. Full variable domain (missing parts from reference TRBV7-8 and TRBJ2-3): GAGVSQSPRYKVAKRGQDVALRCDPISGHVSLFWYQQALGQGPEFLTYFQNEAQLDKSGLPSDRFFAERPEGSVSTLKIQRTQQEDSAVYLCASSPLGGTSGPTPYSTDTQYFGPGTRLTVL.

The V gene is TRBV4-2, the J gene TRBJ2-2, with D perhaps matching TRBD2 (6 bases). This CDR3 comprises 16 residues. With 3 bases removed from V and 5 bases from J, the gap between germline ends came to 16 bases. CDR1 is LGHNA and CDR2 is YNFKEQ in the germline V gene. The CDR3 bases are TGTGCCAGCAGCCAGGGACCGGGAGAGTTTACCGGGGAGCTGTTTTTT. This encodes CASSQGPGEFTGELFF.

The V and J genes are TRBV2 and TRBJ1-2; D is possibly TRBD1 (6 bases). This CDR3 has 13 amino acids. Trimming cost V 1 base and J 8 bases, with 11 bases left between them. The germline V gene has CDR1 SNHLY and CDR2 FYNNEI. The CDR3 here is CASSEDRVLGYTF. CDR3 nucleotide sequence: TGTGCCAGCAGTGAAGACAGGGTCTTGGGCTACACCTTC.

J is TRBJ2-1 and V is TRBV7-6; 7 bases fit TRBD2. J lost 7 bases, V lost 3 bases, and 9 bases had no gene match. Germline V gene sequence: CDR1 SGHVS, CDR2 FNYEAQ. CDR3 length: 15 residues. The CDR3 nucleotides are TGTGCCAGCAGCTTTGTAGCGGGCAGGGAGAATGAGCAGTTCTTC. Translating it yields CASSFVAGRENEQFF.

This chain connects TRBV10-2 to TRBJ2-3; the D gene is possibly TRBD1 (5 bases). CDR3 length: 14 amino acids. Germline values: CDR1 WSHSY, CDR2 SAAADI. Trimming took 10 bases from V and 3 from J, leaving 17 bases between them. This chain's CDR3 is CATRWKWTTDTQYF. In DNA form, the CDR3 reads TGCGCCACCCGGTGGAAATGGACAACAGATACGCAGTATTTT.

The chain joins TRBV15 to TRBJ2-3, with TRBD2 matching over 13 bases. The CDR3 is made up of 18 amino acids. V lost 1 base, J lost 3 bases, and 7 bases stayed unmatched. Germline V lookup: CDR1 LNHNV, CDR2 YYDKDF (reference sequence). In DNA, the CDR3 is TGTGCCACCAGCAGAGGGACTAGCGGGAGATCGAGGACAGATACGCAGTATTTT. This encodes CATSRGTSGRSRTDTQYF.

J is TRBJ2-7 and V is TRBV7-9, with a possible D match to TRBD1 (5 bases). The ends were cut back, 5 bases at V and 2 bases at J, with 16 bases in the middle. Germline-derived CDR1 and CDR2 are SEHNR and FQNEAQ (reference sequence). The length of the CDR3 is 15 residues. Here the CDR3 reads CASSQRQTPAYEQYF. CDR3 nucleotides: TGTGCCAGCAGCCAAAGACAGACCCCCGCCTACGAGCAGTACTTC.

For the CDR3, the DNA is TGCAGCGTTGGGGGGGGGATGAATCAGCCCCAGCATTTT. Translation gives CSVGGGMNQPQHF. This chain connects TRBV29-1 to TRBJ1-5; perhaps TRBD1 as D (5 bases). Germline CDR1 reads SQVTM; CDR2 reads ANQGSEA. This CDR3 region has 13 residues. V lost 4 bases and J lost 4, with 11 bases in between. The full variable domain, completed using reference TRBV29-1 and TRBJ1-5, is SAVISQKPSRDICQRGTSLTIQCQVDSQVTMMFWYRQQPGQSLTLIATANQGSEATYESGFVIDKFPISRPNLTFSTLTVSNMSPEDSSIYLCSVGGGMNQPQHFGDGTRLSIL.

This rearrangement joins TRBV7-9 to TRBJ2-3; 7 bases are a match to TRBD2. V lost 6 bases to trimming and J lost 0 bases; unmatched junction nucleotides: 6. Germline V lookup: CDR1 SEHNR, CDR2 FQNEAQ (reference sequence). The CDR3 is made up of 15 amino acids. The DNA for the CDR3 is TGTGCCAGCAGTTTTACTAGCGTCAGCACAGATACGCAGTATTTT. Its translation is CASSFTSVSTDTQYF.

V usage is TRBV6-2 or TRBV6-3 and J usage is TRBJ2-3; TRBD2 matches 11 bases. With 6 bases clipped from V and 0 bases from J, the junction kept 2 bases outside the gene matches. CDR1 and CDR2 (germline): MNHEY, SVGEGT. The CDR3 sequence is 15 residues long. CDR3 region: CASSRTSGSTDTQYF. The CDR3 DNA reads TGTGCCAGCAGCAGGACTAGCGGGAGCACAGATACGCAGTATTTT.

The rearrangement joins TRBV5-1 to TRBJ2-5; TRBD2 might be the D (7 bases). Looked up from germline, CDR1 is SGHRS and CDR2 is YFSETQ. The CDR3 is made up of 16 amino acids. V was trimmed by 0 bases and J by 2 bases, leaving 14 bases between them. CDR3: CASSLAQGGGQETQYF. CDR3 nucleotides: TGCGCCAGCAGCTTGGCCCAGGGAGGGGGGCAAGAGACCCAGTACTTC.

In DNA form, the CDR3 reads TGTGCAAGTCGCTTAGTTGGCGGGTCAAGGTACGAGCAGTACTTC. Its protein is CASRLVGGSRYEQYF. The V gene is TRBV12-2, the J gene TRBJ2-7; no DNA check was done on the table's D call, TRBD2. TRBV12-2 is recorded as a pseudogene. This CDR3 comprises 15 residues.

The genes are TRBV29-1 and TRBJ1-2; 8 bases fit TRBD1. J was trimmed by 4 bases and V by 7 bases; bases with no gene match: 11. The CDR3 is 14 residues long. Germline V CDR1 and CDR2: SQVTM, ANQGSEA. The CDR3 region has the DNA TGCAGCGCAGGGGGCCGGGACCCACTCTATGGCTACACCTTC. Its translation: CSAGGRDPLYGYTF.

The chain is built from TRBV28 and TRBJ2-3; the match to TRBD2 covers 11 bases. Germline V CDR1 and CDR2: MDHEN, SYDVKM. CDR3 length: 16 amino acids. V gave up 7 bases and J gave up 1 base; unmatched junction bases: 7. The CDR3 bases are TGTGCCAGCATTGATAGCGGGAGGGGGGGCACAGATACGCAGTATTTT. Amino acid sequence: CASIDSGRGGTDTQYF. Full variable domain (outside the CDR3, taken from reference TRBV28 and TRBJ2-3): DVKVTQSSRYLVKRTGEKVFLECVQDMDHENMFWYRQDPGLGLRLIYFSYDVKMKEKGDIPEGYSVSREKKERFSLILESASTNQTSMYLCASIDSGRGGTDTQYFGPGTRLTVL.

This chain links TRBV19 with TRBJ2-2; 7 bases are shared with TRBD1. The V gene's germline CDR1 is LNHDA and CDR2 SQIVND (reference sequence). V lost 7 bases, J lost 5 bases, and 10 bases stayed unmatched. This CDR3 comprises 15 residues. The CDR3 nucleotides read TGTGCCAGTATCCAGGGGCAGGGGGTAACCGGGGAGCTGTTTTTT. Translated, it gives CASIQGQGVTGELFF.

The CDR3 DNA reads TGCAGCGTTGAAGGGCGGGGCATTCAAGAGACCCAGTACTTC. Protein sequence: CSVEGRGIQETQYF. The rearrangement links TRBV29-1 to TRBJ2-5; D is perhaps TRBD2 (6 bases). This CDR3 contains 14 residues. Germline CDR1 SQVTM, CDR2 ANQGSEA. Trimming stripped 1 base from V and 2 bases from J, with 11 bases between.

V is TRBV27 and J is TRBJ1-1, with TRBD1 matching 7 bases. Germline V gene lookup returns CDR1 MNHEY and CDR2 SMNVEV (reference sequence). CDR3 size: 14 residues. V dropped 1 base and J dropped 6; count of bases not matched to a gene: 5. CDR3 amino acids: CASSLLRGTAEAFF. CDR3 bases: TGTGCCAGCAGTTTATTGAGGGGGACAGCTGAAGCTTTCTTT.

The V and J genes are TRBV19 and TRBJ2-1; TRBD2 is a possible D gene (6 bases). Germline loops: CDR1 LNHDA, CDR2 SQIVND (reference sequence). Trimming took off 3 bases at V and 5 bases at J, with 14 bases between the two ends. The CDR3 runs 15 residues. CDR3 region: CASSMAQGGNNEQFF. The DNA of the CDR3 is TGTGCCAGTAGTATGGCGCAGGGCGGGAACAATGAGCAGTTCTTC. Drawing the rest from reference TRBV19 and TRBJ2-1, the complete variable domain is DGGITQSPKYLFRKEGQNVTLSCEQNLNHDAMYWYRQDPGQGLRLIYYSQIVNDFQKGDIAEGYSVSREKKESFPLTVTSAQKNPTAFYLCASSMAQGGNNEQFFGPGTRLTVL.

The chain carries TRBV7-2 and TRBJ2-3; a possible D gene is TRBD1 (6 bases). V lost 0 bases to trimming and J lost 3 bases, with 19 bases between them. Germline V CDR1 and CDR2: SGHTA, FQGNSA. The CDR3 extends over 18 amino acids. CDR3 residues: CASSLAGGPGVGTDTQYF. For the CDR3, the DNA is TGTGCCAGCAGCTTAGCCGGCGGGCCAGGGGTGGGGACAGATACGCAGTATTTT. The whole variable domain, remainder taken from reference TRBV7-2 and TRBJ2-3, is GAGVSQSPSNKVTEKGKDVELRCDPISGHTALYWYRQSLGQGLEFLIYFQGNSAPDKSGLPSDRFSAERTGGSVSTLTIQRTQQEDSAVYLCASSLAGGPGVGTDTQYFGPGTRLTVL.

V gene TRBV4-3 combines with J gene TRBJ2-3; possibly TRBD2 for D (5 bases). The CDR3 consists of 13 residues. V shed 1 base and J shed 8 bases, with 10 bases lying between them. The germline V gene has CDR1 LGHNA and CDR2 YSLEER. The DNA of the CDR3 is TGCGCCAGCAGCCAAGTAAGCGGCGCTACGCAGTATTTT. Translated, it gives CASSQVSGATQYF.

For the CDR3, the DNA is TGTGCCAGCAGCCCGCAGGGTATCTCCTACGAGCAGTACTTC. It specifies CASSPQGISYEQYF. The gene calls are TRBV7-9 and TRBJ2-7, with D perhaps TRBD1 (5 bases). This CDR3 contains 14 residues. CDR1 and CDR2 from the germline V gene are SEHNR and FQNEAQ (reference sequence). V was cut by 5 bases and J by 0 bases, with 11 bases left in between.

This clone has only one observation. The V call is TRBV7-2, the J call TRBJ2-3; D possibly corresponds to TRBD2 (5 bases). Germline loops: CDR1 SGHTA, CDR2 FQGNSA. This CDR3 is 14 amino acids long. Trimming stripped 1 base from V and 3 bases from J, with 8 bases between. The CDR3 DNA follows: TGTGCCAGCAGCTTAGTTGAGGGAACAGATACGCAGTATTTT. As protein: CASSLVEGTDTQYF.

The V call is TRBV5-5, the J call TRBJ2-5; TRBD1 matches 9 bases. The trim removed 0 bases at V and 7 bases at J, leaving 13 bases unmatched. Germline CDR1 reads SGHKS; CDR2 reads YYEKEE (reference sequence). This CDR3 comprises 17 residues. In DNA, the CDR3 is TGTGCCAGCAGCTTGGCCTTCGACGGGACAGGGTCAGGGACCCAGTACTTC. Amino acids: CASSLAFDGTGSGTQYF. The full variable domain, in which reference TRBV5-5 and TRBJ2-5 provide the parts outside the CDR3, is DAGVTQSPTHLIKTRGQQVTLRCSPISGHKSVSWYQQVLGQGPQFIFQYYEKEERGRGNFPDRFSARQFPNYSSELNVNALLLGDSALYLCASSLAFDGTGSGTQYFGPGTRLLVL.

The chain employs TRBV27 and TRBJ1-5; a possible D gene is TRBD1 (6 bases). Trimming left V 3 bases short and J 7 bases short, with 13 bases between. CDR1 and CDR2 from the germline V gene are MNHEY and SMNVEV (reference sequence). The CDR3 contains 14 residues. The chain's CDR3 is CASSFADRLQPQHF. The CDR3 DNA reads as TGTGCCAGCAGTTTCGCAGACAGGCTCCAGCCCCAGCATTTT.